These 20 T cell receptor beta chains were sequenced from one sample in a study of cytomegalovirus exposure and HLA in healthy donors. 13 Jbeta primers and 60 Vbeta primers were used for the PCR. This table comes from immunoSEQ multiplex PCR, and its TCRdb copy is limited to in-frame clones, with some not included. The table shows 130,000 or so clones, with 88% occurring only once. Specimen: PBMCs. Every receptor here comes from a middle-aged woman in good health and CMV-seronegative.

The chain recombines TRBV25-1 with TRBJ2-2; a possible D gene is TRBD2 (6 bases). The CDR3 loop spans 15 amino acids. Between the trimmed V and J ends, which lost 3 bases and 6 bases, there was a span of 14 bases. Germline V gene data show CDR1 as MGHDK and CDR2 as SYGVNS. This chain's CDR3 is CASSDPTSYPGELFF. CDR3 nucleotide sequence: TGTGCCAGCAGTGACCCAACTAGCTATCCCGGGGAGCTGTTTTTT. Using reference TRBV25-1 and TRBJ2-2 for the parts outside the CDR3, the full variable domain is EADIYQTPRYLVIGTGKKITLECSQTMGHDKMYWYQQDPGMELHLIHYSYGVNSTEKGDLSSESTVSRIRTEHFPLTLESARPSHTSQYLCASSDPTSYPGELFFGEGSRLTVL.

In DNA form, the CDR3 reads TGTGCCAGAAGATCGACTAGCGGGAGCAGGAATGAGCAGTTCTTC. Protein sequence: CARRSTSGSRNEQFF. V gene TRBV5-3 combines with J gene TRBJ2-1, with 12 bases aligning to TRBD2. TRBV5-3 is an ORF, and what it does is uncertain. The CDR3 runs 15 residues. V shed 5 bases, J shed 7 bases, and the junction held 7 bases outside the gene matches.

The gene calls are TRBV5-4 and TRBJ2-5; TRBD2 is a possible D gene (5 bases). Per germline, CDR1 SGHNT and CDR2 YYREEE (reference sequence). CDR3 length: 13 residues. V lost 2 bases and J lost 4, with 9 bases in between. This CDR3 is CASSFHRGETQYF. For the CDR3, the DNA is TGTGCCAGCAGCTTCCACCGGGGAGAGACCCAGTACTTC. The variable domain in full, completed from reference TRBV5-4 and TRBJ2-5, reads ETGVTQSPTHLIKTRGQQVTLRCSSQSGHNTVSWYQQALGQGPQFIFQYYREEENGRGNFPPRFSGLQFPNYSSELNVNALELDDSALYLCASSFHRGETQYFGPGTRLLVL.

In its sample, this clone was seen once. V is TRBV4-1 and J is TRBJ2-2, with 9 bases fitting TRBD1. The germline gives CDR1 MGHRA, CDR2 YSYEKL. V trimming: 0 bases; J trimming: 4 bases; junction bases outside the gene matches: 3. The length of the CDR3 is 16 residues. The CDR3 DNA reads TGCGCCAGCAGCCAAGATGGGACAGGGAGCACCGGGGAGCTGTTTTTT. It specifies CASSQDGTGSTGELFF.

The V gene is TRBV19, the J gene TRBJ2-2; maybe TRBD2 (6 bases). This CDR3 is built from 14 residues. Germline loops: CDR1 LNHDA, CDR2 SQIVND (reference sequence). Trimming took off 7 bases at V and 6 bases at J, with 15 bases between the two ends. DNA of the CDR3: TGTGCCAGTACCGCCCGTTGGGAGGCCGGGGAGCTGTTTTTT. It is translated as CASTARWEAGELFF. The whole variable domain, filled in from reference TRBV19 and TRBJ2-2, reads DGGITQSPKYLFRKEGQNVTLSCEQNLNHDAMYWYRQDPGQGLRLIYYSQIVNDFQKGDIAEGYSVSREKKESFPLTVTSAQKNPTAFYLCASTARWEAGELFFGEGSRLTVL.

A remark on this clone: Other DNA sequences in this specimen translate into the identical CDR3. This chain connects TRBV30 to TRBJ1-3, with TRBD1 matching 8 bases. V dropped 2 bases and J dropped 7; count of bases not matched to a gene: 22. Germline V gene data show CDR1 as GTSNPN and CDR2 as SVGIG (reference sequence). The CDR3 is 19 residues long. The CDR3, as DNA: TGTGCCTGGAGTTCCCACACCGGAACAGGGGGTTCCCCGCGCAACACCATATATTTT. It encodes CAWSSHTGTGGSPRNTIYF.

The chain uses TRBV19 and TRBJ2-1; D is unclear. The V gene's germline CDR1 is LNHDA and CDR2 SQIVND (reference sequence). V lost 3 bases, J lost 2 bases, and 11 bases lay in between. This CDR3 contains 15 residues. CDR3 protein: CASSIAQVPYNEQFF. The CDR3 DNA is TGTGCCAGTAGTATTGCCCAGGTTCCCTACAATGAGCAGTTCTTC.

Comments on this clone: Mismatch with germline at one junction end may stem from a read error. The chain joins TRBV7-7 to TRBJ2-3; TRBD2 agrees at 15 bases. Germline-derived CDR1 and CDR2 are SSHAT and FNYEAQ (reference sequence). The CDR3 loop spans 18 amino acids. The CDR3 bases are TGTGCTAGCAGCTCCGGGACTAGCGGGAGGTGGGGCACAGATACGCAGTATTTT. Protein sequence: CASSSGTSGRWGTDTQYF.

The J gene is TRBJ2-3, the V gene TRBV7-3, with TRBD2 matching 7 bases. CDR3 length: 15 amino acids. Per the germline V gene, CDR1 is SGHTA and CDR2 is FQGTGA. The trim removed 5 bases at V and 2 bases at J, leaving 7 bases unmatched. The CDR3 loop reads CASSPSSGSTDTQYF. The CDR3 nucleotides are TGTGCCAGCAGCCCTTCTAGCGGATCCACAGATACGCAGTATTTT.

This clone was detected only once. The chain is built from TRBV5-4 and TRBJ2-3; 13 bases align to TRBD2. This CDR3 contains 20 residues. V shed 3 bases, J shed 3 bases, and the junction held 16 bases outside the gene matches. CDR1 is SGHNT and CDR2 is YYREEE in the germline V gene (reference sequence). CDR3 sequence (DNA): TGTGCCAGCAGCTCACCGCTAGGGACTAGCGGGAACCCGGGTACAGATACGCAGTATTTT. Translation: CASSSPLGTSGNPGTDTQYF. The full variable domain, completed using reference TRBV5-4 and TRBJ2-3, is ETGVTQSPTHLIKTRGQQVTLRCSSQSGHNTVSWYQQALGQGPQFIFQYYREEENGRGNFPPRFSGLQFPNYSSELNVNALELDDSALYLCASSSPLGTSGNPGTDTQYFGPGTRLTVL.

The V gene is TRBV4-1, the J gene TRBJ1-4, with TRBD1 as a possible D gene (6 bases). Germline CDR1 and CDR2: MGHRA and YSYEKL. CDR3 length equals 16 residues. V was shortened by 1 base and J by 4 bases, with 13 bases between the two germline ends. The DNA for the CDR3 is TGCGCCAGCAGCCAAGCCGGGGGGCGAGATAATGAAAAACTGTTTTTT. It codes for CASSQAGGRDNEKLFF.

This clone was observed a handful of times. The V and J genes are TRBV5-1 and TRBJ1-2, with 7 bases that match TRBD1. This CDR3 is 14 amino acids long. Germline CDR1 SGHRS, CDR2 YFSETQ. V trimming: 0 bases; J trimming: 4 bases; junction bases outside the gene matches: 3. DNA of the CDR3: TGCGCCAGCAGCTTGGAAGGGGGCGGCTATGGCTACACCTTC. Translating it yields CASSLEGGGYGYTF.

The chain has TRBV5-1 and TRBJ2-4; TRBD2 agrees at 12 bases. V was pared by 4 bases and J by 0 bases, with 2 bases of the junction left unmatched. The CDR3 spans 16 residues. Germline loops: CDR1 SGHRS, CDR2 YFSETQ. The DNA for the CDR3 is TGCGCCAGCAGCCTAGCGGGAGGGGTAGCCAAAAACATTCAGTACTTC. It codes for CASSLAGGVAKNIQYF.

V and J are TRBV29-1 and TRBJ2-1; possibly TRBD2 for D (5 bases). The length of the CDR3 is 13 residues. Germline V gives CDR1 SQVTM, CDR2 ANQGSEA. The V gene lost 5 bases and the J gene lost 15 bases, with 23 bases spanning the gap. In DNA form, the CDR3 reads TGCAGCGTTCCAACTTGGCTAGCAGGTTCTCGGTTCTTC. Translated, it gives CSVPTWLAGSRFF.

The chain links TRBV4-2 to TRBJ2-7, with D perhaps matching TRBD1 (7 bases). Germline loops: CDR1 LGHNA, CDR2 YNFKEQ. CDR3 length: 17 amino acids. V lost 1 base, J lost 0 bases, and 16 bases lay in between. CDR3 sequence (DNA): TGTGCCAGCAGCCAAGCAGGACAGGCGGGGTCCTCCTACGAGCAGTACTTC. This encodes CASSQAGQAGSSYEQYF.

The V call is TRBV28, the J call TRBJ2-6; 9 nucleotides match TRBD1. With 7 bases clipped from V and 0 bases from J, the junction kept 10 bases outside the gene matches. The CDR3 length is 18 residues. Germline V gene lookup returns CDR1 MDHEN and CDR2 SYDVKM. The CDR3 DNA reads as TGTGCCAGCACCCCGGACAGGGGTCACACCTCTGGGGCCAACGTCCTGACTTTC. It yields the protein CASTPDRGHTSGANVLTF.

V usage is TRBV4-3 and J usage is TRBJ2-1; a possible D gene is TRBD1 (5 bases). The CDR3 runs 17 residues. The V and J ends lost 3 bases and 4 bases respectively, with 19 bases between them. From germline, CDR1 is LGHNA and CDR2 YSLEER. CDR3 nucleotide sequence: TGCGCCAGCAGCCAGGAAGTTAGTCACAGGAGATACAATGAGCAGTTCTTC. Translated, it gives CASSQEVSHRRYNEQFF.

The rearrangement joins TRBV4-3 to TRBJ2-2, with 7 bases that match TRBD2. The CDR3 is 16 residues long. The V segment lost 0 bases and the J segment 8 bases; nucleotides outside the gene matches: 9. From germline, CDR1 is LGHNA and CDR2 YSLEER. As DNA, the CDR3 is TGCGCCAGCAGCCAAGAGGGTGGGAGGGCTGGAGGGGAGCTGTTTTTT. Amino acid sequence: CASSQEGGRAGGELFF.

The CDR3 coding sequence is TGTGCCAGCGAGAAAGGACTAGCGGAAGGCACAGATACGCAGTATTTT. Translated: CASEKGLAEGTDTQYF. The chain is built from TRBV28 and TRBJ2-3; 10 bases are a match to TRBD2. The length of the CDR3 is 16 residues. The V segment lost 8 bases and the J segment 1 base; nucleotides outside the gene matches: 9. Germline CDR1 is MDHEN and CDR2 is SYDVKM.

The V and J genes are TRBV5-1 and TRBJ2-5; D ambiguous. Germline V gene lookup returns CDR1 SGHRS and CDR2 YFSETQ. The CDR3 length is 14 residues. With 2 bases removed from V and 1 base from J, the gap between germline ends came to 9 bases. CDR3 protein: CASSFQAIQETQYF. The CDR3 DNA reads TGCGCCAGCAGCTTCCAGGCGATCCAAGAGACCCAGTACTTC.